This T cell receptor beta chain stems from a study of blood T cell repertoires in COVID-19. Study at large: T cells, B-cell-depleted T cells, or PBMCs supplied cDNA or gDNA.

Using immunoSEQ multiplex PCR, the repertoire was profiled, and TCRdb retains in-frame clones only, with some absent. Of 300,000 to 400,000 clones in the sample, 87% were seen once. V was trimmed by 11 bases and J by 0 bases, leaving 12 bases between them. The CDR3 extends over 13 amino acids. In its sample, this clone was seen a few times. The material sequenced was peripheral blood. This chain uses TRBV12-3 or TRBV12-4 with TRBJ2-3; possible D gene TRBD1, 6 bases. The clonotype originates from a woman in her sixties with COVID-19, enrolled during active disease. In nucleotides, the CDR3 is TGTGCCGTCCGGGACACGAGCACAGATACGCAGTATTTT. Amino acid sequence: CAVRDTSTDTQYF.